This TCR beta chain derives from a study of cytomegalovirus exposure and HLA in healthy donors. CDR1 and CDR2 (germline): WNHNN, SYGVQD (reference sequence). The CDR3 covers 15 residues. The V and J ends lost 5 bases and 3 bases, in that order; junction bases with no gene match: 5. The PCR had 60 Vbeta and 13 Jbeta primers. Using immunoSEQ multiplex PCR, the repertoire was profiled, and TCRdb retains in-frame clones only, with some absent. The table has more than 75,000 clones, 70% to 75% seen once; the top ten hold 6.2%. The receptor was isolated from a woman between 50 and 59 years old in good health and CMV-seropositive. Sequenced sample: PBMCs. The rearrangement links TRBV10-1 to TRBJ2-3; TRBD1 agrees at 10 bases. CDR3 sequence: CASSKGTGATDTQYF. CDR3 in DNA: TGCGCCAGCAGTAAAGGGACAGGGGCAACAGATACGCAGTATTTT.